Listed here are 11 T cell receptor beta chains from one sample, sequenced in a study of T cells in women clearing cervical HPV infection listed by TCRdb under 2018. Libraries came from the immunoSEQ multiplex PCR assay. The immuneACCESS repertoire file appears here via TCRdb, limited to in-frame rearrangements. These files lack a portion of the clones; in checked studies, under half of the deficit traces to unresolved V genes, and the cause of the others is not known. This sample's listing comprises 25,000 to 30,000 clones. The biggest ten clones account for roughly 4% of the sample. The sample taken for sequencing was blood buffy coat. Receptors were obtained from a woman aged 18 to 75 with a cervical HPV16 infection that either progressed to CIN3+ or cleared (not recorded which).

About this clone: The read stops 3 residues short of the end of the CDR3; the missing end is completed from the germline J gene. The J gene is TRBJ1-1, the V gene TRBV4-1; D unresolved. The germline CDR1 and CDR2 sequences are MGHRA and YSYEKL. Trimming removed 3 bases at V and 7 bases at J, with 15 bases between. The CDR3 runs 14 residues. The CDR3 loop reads CASSQQHARDEAFF. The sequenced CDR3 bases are TGCGCCAGCAGCCAGCAACATGCAAGAGATGAA.

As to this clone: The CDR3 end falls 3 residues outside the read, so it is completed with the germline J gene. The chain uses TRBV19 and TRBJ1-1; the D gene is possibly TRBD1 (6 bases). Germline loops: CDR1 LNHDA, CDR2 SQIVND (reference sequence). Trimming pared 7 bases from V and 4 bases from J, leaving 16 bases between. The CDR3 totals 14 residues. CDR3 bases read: TGTGCCAGTACCAAAGGGGGGGGAGCCACTGAA. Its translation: CASTKGGGATE. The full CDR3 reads CASTKGGGATEAFF.

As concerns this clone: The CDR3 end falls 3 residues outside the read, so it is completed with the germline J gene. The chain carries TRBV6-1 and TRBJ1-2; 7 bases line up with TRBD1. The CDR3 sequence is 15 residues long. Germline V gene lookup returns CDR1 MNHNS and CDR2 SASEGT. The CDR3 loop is CASSEETGSADTYTF. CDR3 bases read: TGTGCCAGCAGTGAGGAGACAGGGTCGGCAGATACC.

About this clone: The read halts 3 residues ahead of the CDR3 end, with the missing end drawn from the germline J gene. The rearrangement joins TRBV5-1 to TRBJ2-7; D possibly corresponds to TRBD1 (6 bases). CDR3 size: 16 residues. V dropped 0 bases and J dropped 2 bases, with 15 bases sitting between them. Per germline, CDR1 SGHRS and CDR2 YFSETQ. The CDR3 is CASSLASTGRAYEQYF. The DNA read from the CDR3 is TGCGCCAGCAGCTTGGCTTCTACAGGGCGCGCCTACGAG.

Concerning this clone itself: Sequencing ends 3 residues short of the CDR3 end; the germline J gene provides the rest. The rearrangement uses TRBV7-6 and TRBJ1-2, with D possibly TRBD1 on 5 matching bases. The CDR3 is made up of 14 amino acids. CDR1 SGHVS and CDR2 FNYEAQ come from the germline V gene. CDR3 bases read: TGTGCCAGCAGCCCCAGGCAGGGATACTACGAC. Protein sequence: CASSPRQGYYD. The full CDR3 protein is CASSPRQGYYDYTF.

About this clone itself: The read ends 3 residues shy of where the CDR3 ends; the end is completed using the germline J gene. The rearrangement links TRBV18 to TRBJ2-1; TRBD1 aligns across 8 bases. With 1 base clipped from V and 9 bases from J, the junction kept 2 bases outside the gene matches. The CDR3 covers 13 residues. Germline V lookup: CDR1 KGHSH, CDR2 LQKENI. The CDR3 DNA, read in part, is TGTGCCAGCTCACCACAAACAGGGGGTGAG. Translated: CASSPQTGGE. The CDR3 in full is CASSPQTGGEQFF.

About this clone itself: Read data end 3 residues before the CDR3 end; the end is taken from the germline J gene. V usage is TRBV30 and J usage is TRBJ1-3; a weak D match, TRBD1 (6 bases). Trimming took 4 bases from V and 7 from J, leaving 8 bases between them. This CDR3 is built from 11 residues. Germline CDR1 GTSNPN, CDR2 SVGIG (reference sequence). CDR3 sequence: CAWNRENTIYF. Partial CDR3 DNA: TGTGCCTGGAACAGGGAGAACACC.

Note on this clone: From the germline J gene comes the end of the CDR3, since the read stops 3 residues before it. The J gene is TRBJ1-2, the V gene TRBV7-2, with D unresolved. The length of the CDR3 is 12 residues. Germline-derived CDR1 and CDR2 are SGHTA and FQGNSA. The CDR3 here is CASSLNAYDYTF. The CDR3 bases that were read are TGTGCCAGCAGCTTAAACGCCTACGAC.

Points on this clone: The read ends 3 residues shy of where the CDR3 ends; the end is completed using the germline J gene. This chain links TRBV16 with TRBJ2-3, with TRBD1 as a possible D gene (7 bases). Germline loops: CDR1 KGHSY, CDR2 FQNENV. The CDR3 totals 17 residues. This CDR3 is CASSQGSNKQGTQPQYF. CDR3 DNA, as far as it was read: TGTGCCAGCAGCCAGGGATCAAACAAACAGGGGACTCAGCCG.

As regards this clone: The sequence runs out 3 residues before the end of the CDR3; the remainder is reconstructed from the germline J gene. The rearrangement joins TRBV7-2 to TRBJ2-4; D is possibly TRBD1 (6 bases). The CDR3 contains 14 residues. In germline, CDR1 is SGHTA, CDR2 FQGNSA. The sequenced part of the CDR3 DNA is TGTGCCAGCAGCTTGGATCCAGGGGCCTATGGT. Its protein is CASSLDPGAYG. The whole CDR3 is CASSLDPGAYGQYF. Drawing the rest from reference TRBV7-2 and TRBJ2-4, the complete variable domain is GAGVSQSPSNKVTEKGKDVELRCDPISGHTALYWYRQSLGQGLEFLIYFQGNSAPDKSGLPSDRFSAERTGGSVSTLTIQRTQQEDSAVYLCASSLDPGAYGQYFGAGTRLSVL.

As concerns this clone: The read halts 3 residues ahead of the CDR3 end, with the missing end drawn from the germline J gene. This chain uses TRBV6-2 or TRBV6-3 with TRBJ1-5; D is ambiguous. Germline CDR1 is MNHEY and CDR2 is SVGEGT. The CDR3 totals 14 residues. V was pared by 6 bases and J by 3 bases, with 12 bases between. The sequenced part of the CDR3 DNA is TGTGCCAGCAGCCGACATAGGGCCAATCAGCCC. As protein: CASSRHRANQP. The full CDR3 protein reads CASSRHRANQPQHF.